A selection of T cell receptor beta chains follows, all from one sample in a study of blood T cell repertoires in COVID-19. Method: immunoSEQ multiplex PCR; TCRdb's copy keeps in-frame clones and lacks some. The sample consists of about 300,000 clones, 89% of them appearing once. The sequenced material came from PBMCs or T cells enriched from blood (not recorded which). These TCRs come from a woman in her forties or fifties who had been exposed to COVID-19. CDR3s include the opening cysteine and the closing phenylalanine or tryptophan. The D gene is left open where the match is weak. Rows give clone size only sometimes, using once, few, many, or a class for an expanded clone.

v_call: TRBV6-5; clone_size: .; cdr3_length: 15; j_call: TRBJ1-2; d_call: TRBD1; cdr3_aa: CASSYSQDRNYGYTF; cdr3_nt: TGTGCCAGCAGTTACTCACAGGACAGGAACTATGGCTACACCTTC
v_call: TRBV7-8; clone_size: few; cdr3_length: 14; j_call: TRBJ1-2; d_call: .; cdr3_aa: CASSLAGLYPGYTF; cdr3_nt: TGTGCCAGCAGCCTAGCGGGACTATACCCTGGCTACACCTTC
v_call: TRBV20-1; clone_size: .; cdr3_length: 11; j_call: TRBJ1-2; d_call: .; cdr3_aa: CSARGALGYTF; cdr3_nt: TGCAGTGCCCGGGGGGCACTGGGCTACACCTTC
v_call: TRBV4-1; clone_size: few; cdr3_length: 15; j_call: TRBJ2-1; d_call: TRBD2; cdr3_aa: CASSQPTSGAPEQFF; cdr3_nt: TGCGCCAGCAGCCAACCGACTAGCGGGGCCCCTGAGCAGTTCTTC
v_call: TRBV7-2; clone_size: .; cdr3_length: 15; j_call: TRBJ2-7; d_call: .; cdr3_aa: CASSLRRVSSYEQYF; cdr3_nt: TGTGCCAGCAGCTTACGGAGGGTCAGCTCCTACGAGCAGTACTTC
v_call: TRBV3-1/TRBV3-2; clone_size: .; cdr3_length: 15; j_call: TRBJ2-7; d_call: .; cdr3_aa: CASSQGTANSYEQYF; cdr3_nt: TGTGCCAGCAGCCAAGGGACAGCCAACTCCTACGAGCAGTACTTC
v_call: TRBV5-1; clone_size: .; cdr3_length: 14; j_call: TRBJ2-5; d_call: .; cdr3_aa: CASRYGGLQETQYF; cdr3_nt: TGCGCCAGCAGGTACGGGGGGCTCCAAGAGACCCAGTACTTC
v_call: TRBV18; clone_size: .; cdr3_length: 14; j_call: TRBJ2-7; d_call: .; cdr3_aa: CASSPTPGGGEQYF; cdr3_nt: TGTGCCAGCTCACCGACTCCAGGGGGAGGCGAGCAGTACTTC
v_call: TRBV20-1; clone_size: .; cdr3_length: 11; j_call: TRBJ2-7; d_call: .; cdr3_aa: CSAHGGVEQYF; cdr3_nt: TGCAGTGCTCACGGAGGGGTCGAGCAGTACTTC
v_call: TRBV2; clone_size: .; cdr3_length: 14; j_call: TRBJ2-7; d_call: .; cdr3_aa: CASHLDASTYEQYF; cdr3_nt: TGTGCCAGCCACCTAGACGCAAGCACCTACGAGCAGTACTTC
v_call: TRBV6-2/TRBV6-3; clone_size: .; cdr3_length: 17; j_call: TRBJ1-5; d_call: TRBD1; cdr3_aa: CASSYFVLGQNNQPQHF; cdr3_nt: TGTGCCAGCAGTTACTTTGTGCTGGGACAGAACAATCAGCCCCAGCATTTT
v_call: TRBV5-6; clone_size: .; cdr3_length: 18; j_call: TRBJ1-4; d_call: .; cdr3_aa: CASSSIQATPSTAEKLFF; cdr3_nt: TGTGCCAGCAGCTCGATACAGGCTACACCTTCCACAGCGGAAAAACTGTTTTTT
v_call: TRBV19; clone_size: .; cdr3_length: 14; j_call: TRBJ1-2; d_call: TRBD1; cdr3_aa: CASSIWDRTYGYTF; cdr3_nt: TGTGCCAGTAGTATATGGGACAGGACCTATGGCTACACCTTC
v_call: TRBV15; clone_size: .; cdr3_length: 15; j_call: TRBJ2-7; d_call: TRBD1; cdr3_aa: CATSRAGTGKGEQYF; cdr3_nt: TGTGCCACCAGCAGAGCAGGGACAGGGAAGGGCGAGCAGTACTTC
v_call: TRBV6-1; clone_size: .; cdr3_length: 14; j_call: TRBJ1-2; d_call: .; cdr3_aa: CASSELGGAYGYTF; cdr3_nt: TGTGCCAGCAGTGAACTCGGGGGGGCCTATGGCTACACCTTC
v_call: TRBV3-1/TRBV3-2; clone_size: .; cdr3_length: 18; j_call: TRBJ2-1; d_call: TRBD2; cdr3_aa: CASSQPPLLAGGPDEQFF; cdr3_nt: TGTGCCAGCAGCCAACCCCCCTTACTAGCGGGGGGGCCGGATGAGCAGTTCTTC
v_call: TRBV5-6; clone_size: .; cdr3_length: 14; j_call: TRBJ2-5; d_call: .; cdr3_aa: CASSLEWRQETQYF; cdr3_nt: TGTGCCAGCAGCTTGGAGTGGCGGCAAGAGACCCAGTACTTC
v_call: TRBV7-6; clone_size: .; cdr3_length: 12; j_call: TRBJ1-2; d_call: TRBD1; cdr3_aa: CASSSTGFGYTF; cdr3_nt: TGTGCCAGCAGCTCGACAGGGTTTGGCTACACCTTC
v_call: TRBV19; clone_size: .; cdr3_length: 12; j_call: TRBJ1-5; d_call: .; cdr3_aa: CASSINNQPQHF; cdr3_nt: TGTGCCAGTAGTATCAACAATCAGCCCCAGCATTTT
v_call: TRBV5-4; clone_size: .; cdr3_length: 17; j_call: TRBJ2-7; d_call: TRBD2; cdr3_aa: CASSGRTSGGSPYEQYF; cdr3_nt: TGTGCCAGCAGCGGACGGACTAGCGGGGGGTCCCCCTACGAGCAGTACTTC
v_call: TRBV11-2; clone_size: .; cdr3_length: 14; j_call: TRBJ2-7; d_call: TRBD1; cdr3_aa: CASSLGDRVYEQYF; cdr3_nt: TGTGCCAGCAGCTTAGGGGACAGGGTCTACGAGCAGTACTTC
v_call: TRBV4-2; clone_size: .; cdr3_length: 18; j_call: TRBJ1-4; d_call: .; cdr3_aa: CASSQDPPRGTTNEKLFF; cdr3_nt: TGTGCCAGCAGCCAAGATCCCCCCAGGGGAACAACTAATGAAAAACTGTTTTTT
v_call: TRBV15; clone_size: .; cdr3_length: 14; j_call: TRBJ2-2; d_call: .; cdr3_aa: CATSIQGPTGELFF; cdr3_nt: TGTGCCACCAGCATCCAGGGCCCCACCGGGGAGCTGTTTTTT
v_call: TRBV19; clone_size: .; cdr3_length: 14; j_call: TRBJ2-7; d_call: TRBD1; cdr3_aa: CASSIPGTGVEQYF; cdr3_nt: TGTGCCAGTAGTATTCCCGGGACAGGGGTCGAGCAGTACTTC
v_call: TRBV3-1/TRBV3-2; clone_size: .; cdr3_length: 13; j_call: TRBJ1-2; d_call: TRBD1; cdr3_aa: CASSRDRLHGYTF; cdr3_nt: TGTGCCAGCAGCCGGGACAGACTCCATGGCTACACCTTC
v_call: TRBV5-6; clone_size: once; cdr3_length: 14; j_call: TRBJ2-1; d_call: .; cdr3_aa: CASSWGSANNEQFF; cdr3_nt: TGTGCCAGCAGCTGGGGTAGCGCTAACAATGAGCAGTTCTTC
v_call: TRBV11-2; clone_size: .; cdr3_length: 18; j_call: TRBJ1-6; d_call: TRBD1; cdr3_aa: CASTIMGQYGSYNSPLHF; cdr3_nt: TGTGCCAGCACCATCATGGGACAGTACGGCTCCTATAATTCACCCCTCCACTTT
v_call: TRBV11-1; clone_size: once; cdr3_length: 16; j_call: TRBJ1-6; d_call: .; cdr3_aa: CASSLVSAGENSPLHF; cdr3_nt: TGTGCCAGCAGCTTAGTCTCGGCGGGAGAAAATTCACCCCTCCACTTT
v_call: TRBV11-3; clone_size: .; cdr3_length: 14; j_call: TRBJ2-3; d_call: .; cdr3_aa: CASSRDYGADTQYF; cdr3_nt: TGTGCCAGCAGCCGAGACTACGGCGCAGATACGCAGTATTTT
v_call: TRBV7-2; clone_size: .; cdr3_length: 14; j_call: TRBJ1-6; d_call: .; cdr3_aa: CASSQDRSYSPLHF; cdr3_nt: TGTGCCAGCAGCCAGGACAGATCTTATTCACCCCTCCACTTT
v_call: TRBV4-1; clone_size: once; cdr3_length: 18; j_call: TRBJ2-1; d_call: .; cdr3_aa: CASSQDLGQPISYNEQFF; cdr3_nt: TGCGCCAGCAGCCAAGATCTGGGCCAGCCGATATCCTACAATGAGCAGTTCTTC
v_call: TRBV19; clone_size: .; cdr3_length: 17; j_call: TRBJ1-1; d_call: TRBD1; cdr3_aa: CASSISSGGGRNTEAFF; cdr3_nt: TGTGCCAGTAGTATTTCGTCGGGAGGGGGCAGAAACACTGAAGCTTTCTTT
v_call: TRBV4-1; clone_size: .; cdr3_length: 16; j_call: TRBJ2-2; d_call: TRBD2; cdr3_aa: CASSHHSGGNTGELFF; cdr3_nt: TGCGCCAGCAGCCATCACAGCGGGGGGAACACCGGGGAGCTGTTTTTT
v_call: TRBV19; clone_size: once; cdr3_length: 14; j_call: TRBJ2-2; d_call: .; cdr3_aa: CASSVGGPPGELFF; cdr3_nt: TGTGCCAGTAGTGTCGGGGGGCCCCCCGGGGAGCTGTTTTTT
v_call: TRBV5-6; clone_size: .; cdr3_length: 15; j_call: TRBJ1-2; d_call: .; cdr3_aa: CASSARDNPNYGYTF; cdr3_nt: TGTGCCAGCAGCGCCCGGGACAACCCTAACTATGGCTACACCTTC
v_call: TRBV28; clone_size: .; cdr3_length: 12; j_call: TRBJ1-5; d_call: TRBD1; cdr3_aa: CASSETGKPQHF; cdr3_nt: TGTGCCAGCAGTGAGACAGGGAAGCCCCAGCATTTT
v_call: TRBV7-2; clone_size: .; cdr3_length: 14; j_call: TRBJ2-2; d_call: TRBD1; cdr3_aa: CASSRTGFGGELFF; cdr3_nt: TGTGCCAGCAGCCGGACAGGGTTCGGCGGGGAGCTGTTTTTT
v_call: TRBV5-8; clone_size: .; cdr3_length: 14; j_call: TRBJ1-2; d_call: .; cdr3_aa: CASTPDSFNYGYTF; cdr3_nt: TGTGCCAGCACCCCGGACAGCTTTAACTATGGCTACACCTTC
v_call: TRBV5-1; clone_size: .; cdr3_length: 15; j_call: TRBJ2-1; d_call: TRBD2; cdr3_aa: CASSLVGLAINEQFF; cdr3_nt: TGCGCCAGCAGCTTGGTGGGACTAGCGATCAATGAGCAGTTCTTC
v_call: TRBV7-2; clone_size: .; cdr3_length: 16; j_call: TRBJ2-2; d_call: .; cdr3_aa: CASSLGAGPVGGELFF; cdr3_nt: TGTGCCAGCAGCTTAGGGGCCGGCCCCGTCGGCGGGGAGCTGTTTTTT
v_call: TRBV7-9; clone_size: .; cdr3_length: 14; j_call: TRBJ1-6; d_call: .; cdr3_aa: CASSFGGGNSPLHF; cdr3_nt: TGTGCCAGCAGCTTTGGAGGAGGAAATTCACCCCTCCACTTT
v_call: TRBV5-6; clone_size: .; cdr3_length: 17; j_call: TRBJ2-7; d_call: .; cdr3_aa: CASSRLKLTDDSYEQYF; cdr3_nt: TGTGCCAGCAGCCGCTTGAAATTGACAGACGACTCCTACGAGCAGTACTTC
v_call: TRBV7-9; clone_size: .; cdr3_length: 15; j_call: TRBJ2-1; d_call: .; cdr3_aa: CASSPRGGGYNEQFF; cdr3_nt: TGTGCCAGCAGCCCCCGGGGAGGGGGGTACAATGAGCAGTTCTTC
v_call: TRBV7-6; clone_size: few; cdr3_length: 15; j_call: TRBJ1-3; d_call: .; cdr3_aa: CASSPGLLSGNTIYF; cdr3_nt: TGTGCCAGCAGCCCAGGTCTATTAAGCGGAAACACCATATATTTT
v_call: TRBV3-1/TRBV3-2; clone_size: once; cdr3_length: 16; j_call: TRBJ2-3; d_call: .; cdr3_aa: CASSNKGVLSTDTQYF; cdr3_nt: TGTGCCAGCAGCAACAAAGGGGTTTTAAGCACAGATACGCAGTATTTT
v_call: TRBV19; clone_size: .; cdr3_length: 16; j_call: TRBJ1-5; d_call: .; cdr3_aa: CASSWSTDSSNQPQHF; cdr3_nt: TGTGCCAGTAGTTGGTCTACCGACAGTAGCAATCAGCCCCAGCATTTT
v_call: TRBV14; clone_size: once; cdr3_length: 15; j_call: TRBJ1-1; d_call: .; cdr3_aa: CASSQGVPGRAEAFF; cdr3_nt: TGTGCCAGCAGCCAAGGGGTACCGGGTCGGGCTGAAGCTTTCTTT
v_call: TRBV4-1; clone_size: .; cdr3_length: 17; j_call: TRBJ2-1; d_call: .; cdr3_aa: CASSQDPSGVSYNEQFF; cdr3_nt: TGCGCCAGCAGCCAAGACCCTTCGGGGGTTTCCTACAATGAGCAGTTCTTC
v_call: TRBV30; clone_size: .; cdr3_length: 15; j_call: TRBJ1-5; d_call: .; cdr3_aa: CAWSHGGVAPQPQHF; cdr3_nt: TGTGCCTGGAGTCACGGCGGGGTCGCCCCTCAGCCCCAGCATTTT